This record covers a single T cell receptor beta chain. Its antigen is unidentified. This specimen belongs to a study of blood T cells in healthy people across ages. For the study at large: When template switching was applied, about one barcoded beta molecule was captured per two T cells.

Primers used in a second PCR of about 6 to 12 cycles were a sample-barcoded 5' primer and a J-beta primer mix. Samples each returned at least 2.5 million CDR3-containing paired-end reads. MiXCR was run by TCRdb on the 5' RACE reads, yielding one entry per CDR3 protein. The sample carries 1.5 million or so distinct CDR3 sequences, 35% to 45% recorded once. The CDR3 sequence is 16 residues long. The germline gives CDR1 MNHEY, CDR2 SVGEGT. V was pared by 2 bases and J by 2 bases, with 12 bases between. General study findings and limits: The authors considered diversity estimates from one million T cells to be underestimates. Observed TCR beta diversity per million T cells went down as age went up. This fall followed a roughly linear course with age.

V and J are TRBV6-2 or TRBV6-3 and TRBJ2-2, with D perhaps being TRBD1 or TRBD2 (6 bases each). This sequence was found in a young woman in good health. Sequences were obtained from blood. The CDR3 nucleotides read TGTGCCAGCAGTTACGCTTTCGGGGGCAACACCGGGGAGCTGTTTTTT. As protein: CASSYAFGGNTGELFF.